The entry below gives a single TCR beta chain sequence along with its context. Germline V gene data show CDR1 as SGHRS and CDR2 as YFSETQ. The CDR3 has 18 residues. The V and J ends lost 3 bases and 5 bases, in that order; junction bases with no gene match: 16. The TCRbeta library incorporated unique molecular identifiers. TCRdb passed the PCR reads through MiXCR, listing each CDR3 protein once. Found here are a few hundred thousand distinct CDR3 sequences, 9.7% of them singletons; the top ten hold about 4.9%. The entry originates in a study of T-cell reconstitution after alpha-beta-depleted transplantation in children.

This TCR was recovered from a human donor who donated a stem cell graft to a child with SCID. The V call is TRBV5-1, the J call TRBJ2-7; 11 positions match TRBD2. Sequencing used PBMCs from the stem cell graft donor, obtained from the stem cell graft. CDR3 sequence reads: CASSYEKKTSGDGHEQYF. CDR3 bases: TGCGCCAGCAGCTACGAGAAAAAGACTAGCGGGGACGGCCACGAGCAGTACTTC.